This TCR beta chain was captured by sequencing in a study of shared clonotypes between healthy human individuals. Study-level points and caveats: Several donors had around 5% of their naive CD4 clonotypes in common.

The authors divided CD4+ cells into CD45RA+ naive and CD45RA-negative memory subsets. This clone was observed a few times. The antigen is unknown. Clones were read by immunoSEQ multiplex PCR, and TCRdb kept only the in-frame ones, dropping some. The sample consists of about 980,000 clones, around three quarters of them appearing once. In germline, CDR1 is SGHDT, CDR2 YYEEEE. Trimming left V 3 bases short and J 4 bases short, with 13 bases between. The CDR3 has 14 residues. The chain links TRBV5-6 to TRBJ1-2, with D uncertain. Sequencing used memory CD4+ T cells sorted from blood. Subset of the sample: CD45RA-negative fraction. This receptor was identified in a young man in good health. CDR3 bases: TGTGCCAGCAGCTCTCCCCCCGGAGGCTATGGCTACACCTTC. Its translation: CASSSPPGGYGYTF.